This entry is about one TCR beta chain. They isolated at least 6 million PBMCs from each sample. The second PCR ran about 6 to 12 cycles with a sample-barcoded 5' primer and J-beta primers. TCRdb called the 5' RACE reads again in MiXCR, with one record for every CDR3 protein. The sample has about 1.8 million distinct CDR3 sequences; around 50% are singletons. CDR3 size: 14 residues. Deletions cut 6 bases from V and 1 base from J, with 12 bases between. Germline lookup yields CDR1 MNHEY and CDR2 SVGAGI. These data belong to a study of blood T cells in healthy people across ages. Sequencing used blood. This receptor was taken from a woman aged 40 to 50 in good health. The V and J genes are TRBV6-5 and TRBJ1-1; a possible D gene is TRBD1 (6 bases). The CDR3 DNA follows: TGTGCCAGCAGGCGGGACACCCCGAACACTGAAGCTTTCTTT. Its translation: CASRRDTPNTEAFF.